The entry below describes one T cell receptor (beta chain). The sample originates from a study of shared T cell receptors in the human thymus. The CDR3 has 15 residues. V was cut by 3 bases and J by 4 bases, with 12 bases left in between. CDR1 is SGHDN and CDR2 is FVKESK in the germline V gene. Clones were read by immunoSEQ multiplex PCR, and TCRdb kept only the in-frame ones, dropping some. This table has about 380,000 clones, roughly 94% appearing once. This sequence was found in a human donor. The chain links TRBV14 to TRBJ1-4; D gene ambiguous. The sample was thymocytes. This CDR3 reads CASSHPRKGNEKLFF. In nucleotides, the CDR3 is TGTGCCAGCAGCCATCCCCGAAAGGGTAATGAAAAACTGTTTTTT.